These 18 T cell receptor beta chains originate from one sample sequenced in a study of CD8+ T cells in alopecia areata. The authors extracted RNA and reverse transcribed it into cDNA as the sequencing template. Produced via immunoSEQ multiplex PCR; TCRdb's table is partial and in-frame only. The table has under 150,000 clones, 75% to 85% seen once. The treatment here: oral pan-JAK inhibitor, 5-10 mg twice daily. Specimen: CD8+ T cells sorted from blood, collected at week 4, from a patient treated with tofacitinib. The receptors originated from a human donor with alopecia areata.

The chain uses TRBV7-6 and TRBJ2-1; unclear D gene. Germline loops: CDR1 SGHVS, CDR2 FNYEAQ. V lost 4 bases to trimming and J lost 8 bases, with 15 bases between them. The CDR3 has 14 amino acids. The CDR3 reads CASSYHEESDEQFF. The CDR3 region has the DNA TGTGCCAGCAGCTACCATGAGGAGTCGGATGAGCAGTTCTTC.

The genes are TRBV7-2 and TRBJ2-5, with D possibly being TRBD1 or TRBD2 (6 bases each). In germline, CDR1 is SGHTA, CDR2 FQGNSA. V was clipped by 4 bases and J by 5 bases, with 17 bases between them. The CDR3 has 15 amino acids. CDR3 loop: CASSSTGGFAETQYF. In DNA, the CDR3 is TGTGCCAGCAGCTCTACCGGGGGCTTTGCGGAGACCCAGTACTTC.

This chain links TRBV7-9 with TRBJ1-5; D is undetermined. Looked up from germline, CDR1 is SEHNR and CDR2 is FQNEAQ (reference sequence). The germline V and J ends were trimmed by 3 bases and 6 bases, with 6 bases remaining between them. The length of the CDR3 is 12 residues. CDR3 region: CASSLVGQPQHF. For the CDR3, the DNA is TGTGCCAGCAGCTTGGTTGGTCAGCCCCAGCATTTT.

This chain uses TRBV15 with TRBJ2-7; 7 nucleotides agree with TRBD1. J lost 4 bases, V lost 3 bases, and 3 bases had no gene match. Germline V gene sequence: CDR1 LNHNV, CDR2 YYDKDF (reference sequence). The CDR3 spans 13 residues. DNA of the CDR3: TGTGCCACCAGCAGTCGCAGGGGGTACGAGCAGTACTTC. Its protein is CATSSRRGYEQYF.

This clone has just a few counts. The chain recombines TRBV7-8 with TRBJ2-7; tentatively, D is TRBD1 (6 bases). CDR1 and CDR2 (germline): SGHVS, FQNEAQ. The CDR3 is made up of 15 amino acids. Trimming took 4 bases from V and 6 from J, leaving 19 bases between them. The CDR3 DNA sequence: TGTGCCAGCAGCTCGTGGACAGCCGAGGGGCTCGAGCAGTACTTC. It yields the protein CASSSWTAEGLEQYF.

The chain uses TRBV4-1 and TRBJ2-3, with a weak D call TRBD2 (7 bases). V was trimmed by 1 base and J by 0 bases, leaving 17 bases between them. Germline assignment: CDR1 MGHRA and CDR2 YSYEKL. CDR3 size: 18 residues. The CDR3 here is CASSQVRGGTASTDTQYF. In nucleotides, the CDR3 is TGCGCCAGCAGCCAAGTAAGGGGGGGGACCGCTAGCACAGATACGCAGTATTTT.

CDR3 nucleotides: TGTGCCAGCAGCTTATGGGCAGGGTCGCGGGGCGAGCAGTACTTC. The encoded protein is CASSLWAGSRGEQYF. The chain recombines TRBV7-2 with TRBJ2-7; possibly TRBD2 for D (6 bases). The V end lost 2 bases, the J end lost 6 bases, and 17 bases lay between the germline ends. The CDR3 is 15 amino acids. Germline values: CDR1 SGHTA, CDR2 FQGNSA.

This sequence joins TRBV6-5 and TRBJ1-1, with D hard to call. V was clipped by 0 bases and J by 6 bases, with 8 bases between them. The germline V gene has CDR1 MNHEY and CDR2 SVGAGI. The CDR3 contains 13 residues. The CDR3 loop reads CASSYSGRAEAFF. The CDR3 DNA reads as TGTGCCAGCAGTTACTCAGGCCGGGCTGAAGCTTTCTTT.

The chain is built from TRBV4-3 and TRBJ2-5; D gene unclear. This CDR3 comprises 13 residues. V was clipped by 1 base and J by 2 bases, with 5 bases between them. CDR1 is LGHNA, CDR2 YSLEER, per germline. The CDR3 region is CASSQGPQETQYF. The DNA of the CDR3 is TGCGCCAGCAGCCAAGGGCCACAAGAGACCCAGTACTTC.

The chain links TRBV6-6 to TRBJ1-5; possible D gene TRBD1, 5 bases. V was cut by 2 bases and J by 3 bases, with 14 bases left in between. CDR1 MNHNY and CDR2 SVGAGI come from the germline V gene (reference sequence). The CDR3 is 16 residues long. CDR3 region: CASSYAGSGINQPQHF. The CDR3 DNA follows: TGTGCCAGCAGTTACGCAGGGTCCGGAATCAATCAGCCCCAGCATTTT.

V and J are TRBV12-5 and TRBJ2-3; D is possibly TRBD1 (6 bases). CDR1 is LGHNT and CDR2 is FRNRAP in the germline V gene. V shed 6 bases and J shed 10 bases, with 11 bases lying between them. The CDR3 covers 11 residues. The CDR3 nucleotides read TGTGCTAGTGGACTCGGGACACCGCAGTATTTT. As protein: CASGLGTPQYF.

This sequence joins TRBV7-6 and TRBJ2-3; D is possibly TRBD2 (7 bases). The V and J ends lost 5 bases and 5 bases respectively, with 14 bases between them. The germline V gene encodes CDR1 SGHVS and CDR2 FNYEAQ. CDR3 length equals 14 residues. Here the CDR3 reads CASSLAGAIDTQYF. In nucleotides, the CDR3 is TGTGCCAGCAGCCTCGCGGGGGCGATAGATACGCAGTATTTT.

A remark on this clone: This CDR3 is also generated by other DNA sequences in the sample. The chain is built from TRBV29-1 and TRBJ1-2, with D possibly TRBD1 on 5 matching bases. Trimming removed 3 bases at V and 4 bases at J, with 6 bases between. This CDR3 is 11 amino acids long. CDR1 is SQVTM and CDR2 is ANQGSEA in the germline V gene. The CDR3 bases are TGCAGCGTTGAGGGACTCTATGGCTACACCTTC. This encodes CSVEGLYGYTF.

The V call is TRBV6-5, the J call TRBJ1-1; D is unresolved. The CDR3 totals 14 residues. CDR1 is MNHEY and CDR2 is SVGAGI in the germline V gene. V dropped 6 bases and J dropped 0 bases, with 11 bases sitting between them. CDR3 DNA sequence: TGTGCCAGCAGGCTAGGGTATATGAACACTGAAGCTTTCTTT. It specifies CASRLGYMNTEAFF.

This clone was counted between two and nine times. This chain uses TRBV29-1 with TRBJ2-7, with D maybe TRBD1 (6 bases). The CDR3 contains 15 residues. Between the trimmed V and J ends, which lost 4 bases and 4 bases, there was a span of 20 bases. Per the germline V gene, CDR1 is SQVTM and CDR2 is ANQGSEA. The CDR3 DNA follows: TGCAGCGTTGGACCTGGGACCCACGGGACATACGAGCAGTACTTC. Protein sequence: CSVGPGTHGTYEQYF.

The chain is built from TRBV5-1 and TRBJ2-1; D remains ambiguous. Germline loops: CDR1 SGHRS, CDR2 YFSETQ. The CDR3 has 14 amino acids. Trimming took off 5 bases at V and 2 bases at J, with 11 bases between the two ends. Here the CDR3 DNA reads TGCGCCAGCAGGTTCGCTACAACCTACAATGAGCAGTTCTTC. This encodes CASRFATTYNEQFF.

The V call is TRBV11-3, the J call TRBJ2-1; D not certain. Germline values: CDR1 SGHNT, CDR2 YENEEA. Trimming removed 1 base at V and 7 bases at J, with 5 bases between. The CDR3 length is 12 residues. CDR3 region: CASSLGRNEQFF. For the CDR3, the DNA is TGTGCCAGCAGCTTAGGTCGGAATGAGCAGTTCTTC.

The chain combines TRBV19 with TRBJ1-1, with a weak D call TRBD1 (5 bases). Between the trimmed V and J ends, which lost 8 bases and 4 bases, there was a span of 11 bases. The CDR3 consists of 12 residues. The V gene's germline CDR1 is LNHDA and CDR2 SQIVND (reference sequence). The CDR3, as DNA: TGTGCCAGTCATACCGGGGGCACTGAAGCTTTCTTT. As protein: CASHTGGTEAFF.